This entry lists 14 T cell receptor beta chains sequenced from one sample in a study of blood T cell repertoires in COVID-19. Method: immunoSEQ multiplex PCR; TCRdb's copy keeps in-frame clones and lacks some. The repertoire consists of 150,000 to 200,000 clones, with 85% occurring once and the leading ten covering about 3.5%. The specimen was peripheral blood. These TCRs come from a human donor with acute or convalescent COVID-19. The donor label of this sample is uncertain.

V is TRBV6-6 and J is TRBJ1-5; D is ambiguous. The CDR3 extends over 13 amino acids. The ends were cut back, 0 bases at V and 7 bases at J, with 7 bases in the middle. CDR1 MNHNY and CDR2 SVGAGI come from the germline V gene (reference sequence). The CDR3, as DNA: TGTGCCAGCAGTTACTCGCAGCGGCAGCCCCAGCATTTT. Translating gives CASSYSQRQPQHF.

This clone was detected once. The chain uses TRBV19 and TRBJ1-4; maybe TRBD1 (6 bases). The V gene lost 4 bases and the J gene lost 5 bases, with 11 bases spanning the gap. Germline V gene sequence: CDR1 LNHDA, CDR2 SQIVND (reference sequence). The CDR3 spans 14 residues. CDR3 bases: TGTGCCAGTAGTACGGACAGACAGAATGAAAAACTGTTTTTT. It encodes CASSTDRQNEKLFF.

In this sample, this clone turned up a few times. The rearrangement links TRBV7-9 to TRBJ1-6; 10 bases map to TRBD1. Unmatched junction bases numbered 9, after V lost 5 bases and J lost 11 bases. The CDR3 is made up of 15 amino acids. CDR1 SEHNR and CDR2 FQNEAQ come from the germline V gene (reference sequence). The CDR3 region is CASSPQTGGSAPLHF. DNA of the CDR3: TGTGCCAGCAGCCCCCAGACAGGGGGCAGTGCACCCCTCCACTTT.

The chain carries TRBV5-1 and TRBJ1-1; TRBD1 is a possible D gene (6 bases). Germline V CDR1 and CDR2: SGHRS, YFSETQ. Between the trimmed V and J ends, which lost 7 bases and 1 base, there was a span of 11 bases. This CDR3 is 13 amino acids long. CDR3 sequence: CASGGGTNTEAFF. CDR3 DNA: TGCGCCAGCGGGGGGGGCACGAACACTGAAGCTTTCTTT.

In its sample, this clone was seen once. The chain has TRBV25-1 and TRBJ1-1, with a weak D call TRBD1 (6 bases). V was trimmed by 9 bases and J by 1 base, leaving 12 bases between them. Germline V CDR1 and CDR2: MGHDK, SYGVNS. The CDR3 length is 13 residues. The CDR3 DNA is TGTGCCAGTCAACGGGACACGAACACTGAAGCTTTCTTT. It translates to CASQRDTNTEAFF.

The chain is built from TRBV6-6 and TRBJ1-1; 12 positions agree with TRBD1. J lost 4 bases, V lost 6 bases, and 6 bases had no gene match. The CDR3 has 15 residues. Germline CDR1 is MNHNY and CDR2 is SVGAGI (reference sequence). CDR3 sequence (DNA): TGTGCCAGCAGCCAAGGGACAGGGGGCTTCACTGAAGCTTTCTTT. The encoded protein is CASSQGTGGFTEAFF.

This clone appeared once. The chain uses TRBV7-3 and TRBJ2-1; 13 bases match TRBD2. This CDR3 has 17 residues. V dropped 5 bases and J dropped 5; count of bases not matched to a gene: 9. Looked up from germline, CDR1 is SGHTA and CDR2 is FQGTGA. In DNA form, the CDR3 reads TGTGCCAGCAGCCCGAATATACTAGCGGGGGGGCACAATGAGCAGTTCTTC. It yields the protein CASSPNILAGGHNEQFF.

The chain carries TRBV7-9 and TRBJ1-3, with 11 bases matching TRBD1. CDR1 is SEHNR, CDR2 FQNEAQ, per germline (reference sequence). This CDR3 comprises 15 residues. After removal of 0 bases from V and 10 bases from J, the junction contained 5 bases not matched to a gene. The CDR3 here is CASSLAGDRGNTIYF. CDR3 DNA sequence: TGTGCCAGCAGCTTAGCCGGGGACAGGGGGAATACCATATATTTT.

The CDR3 DNA follows: TGTGCCAGCAGCCATAGACAGGAGAACACTGAAGCTTTCTTT. Translated: CASSHRQENTEAFF. The J gene is TRBJ1-1, the V gene TRBV3-1 (or the pseudogene TRBV3-2); D perhaps matches TRBD1 (6 bases). The CDR3 spans 14 residues. The V end lost 3 bases, the J end lost 1 base, and 9 bases lay between the germline ends. Germline V gives CDR1 LGHDT, CDR2 YNNKEL (reference sequence).

CDR3 nucleotides: TGTGCCAGCAGTTCCCCGGTCAGCGGGGTGCACATTCAGTACTTC. Residues: CASSSPVSGVHIQYF. The chain is built from TRBV27 and TRBJ2-4, with 7 bases matching TRBD2. The CDR3 totals 15 residues. Losses at the gene ends were 4 bases for V and 8 bases for J; bases not matched to a gene: 11. Per germline, CDR1 MNHEY and CDR2 SMNVEV (reference sequence).

This rearrangement joins TRBV7-3 to TRBJ1-1; D unresolved. V lost 3 bases and J lost 0, with 8 bases in between. CDR3 length: 14 residues. Germline loops: CDR1 SGHTA, CDR2 FQGTGA. The CDR3 sequence is CASSLGALNTEAFF. The CDR3 region has the DNA TGTGCCAGCAGCTTGGGAGCCCTGAACACTGAAGCTTTCTTT.

The chain recombines TRBV3-1 (or the pseudogene TRBV3-2) with TRBJ1-6; perhaps TRBD1 as D (6 bases). The ends were cut back, 4 bases at V and 5 bases at J, with 15 bases in the middle. Germline V gives CDR1 LGHDT, CDR2 YNNKEL (reference sequence). The CDR3 is made up of 16 amino acids. CDR3 coding DNA: TGTGCCAGCAGCCTCAAGGTAACAGGGAATAATTCACCCCTCCACTTT. Its protein product is CASSLKVTGNNSPLHF.

V usage is TRBV30 and J usage is TRBJ1-4; D not certain. This CDR3 region has 13 residues. V was cut by 5 bases and J by 8 bases, with 15 bases left in between. Germline V lookup: CDR1 GTSNPN, CDR2 SVGIG (reference sequence). The CDR3 nucleotides are TGTGCCTGGGGGATCCGGCAACAGGAAAAACTGTTTTTT. It is translated as CAWGIRQQEKLFF.

The chain has TRBV27 and TRBJ1-6; D is unresolved. With 4 bases removed from V and 0 bases from J, the gap between germline ends came to 10 bases. The CDR3 sequence is 16 residues long. Germline CDR1 MNHEY, CDR2 SMNVEV (reference sequence). The CDR3 DNA reads as TGTGCCAGCAGTTCGAAAGGGAGCTCCTATAATTCACCCCTCCACTTT. Its protein is CASSSKGSSYNSPLHF.